The rows below give T cell receptor beta chains drawn from one sample of a study of cytomegalovirus exposure and HLA in healthy donors. The data were produced by immunoSEQ multiplex PCR, yet TCRdb's version contains in-frame clones alone and is incomplete. The sample consists of about 70,000 clones, around 89% of them appearing once. The sequenced sample consisted of PBMCs. These receptor sequences come from a woman aged 25 to 39 in good health and CMV-seropositive. The CDR3 runs from the conserved cysteine through the conserved F or W. D genes are given only for firm matches. The listing skips clone size in some rows; elsewhere it reads once, few, many or a size class.

abundance,j_gene,v_gene,d_gene,CDR3aa,CDR3nt
once,TRBJ2-4,TRBV2,-,CASSRAGGLTNIQYF,TGTGCCAGCAGCCGAGCGGGCGGGCTGACAAACATTCAGTACTTC
-,TRBJ2-4,TRBV28,-,CASRGLAKNIQYF,TGTGCCAGCAGGGGACTAGCCAAAAACATTCAGTACTTC
-,TRBJ2-7,TRBV9,-,CASSVGLGAAYEQYF,TGTGCCAGCAGCGTAGGTCTGGGGGCGGCTTACGAGCAGTACTTC
-,TRBJ2-3,TRBV15,-,CATSSLASLVRSTDTQYF,TGTGCCACCAGCAGTCTAGCGAGCCTAGTAAGAAGCACAGATACGCAGTATTTT
few,TRBJ1-2,TRBV5-4,-,CASSSGQLNYGYTF,TGTGCCAGCAGCTCAGGACAGCTTAACTATGGCTACACCTTC
-,TRBJ1-2,TRBV12-2,-,CASRLEEGDYGYTF,TGTGCAAGTCGCTTAGAGGAGGGAGACTATGGCTACACCTTC
-,TRBJ2-3,TRBV7-9,-,CASSLPTGGTDTQYF,TGTGCCAGCAGCTTACCCACGGGGGGCACAGATACGCAGTATTTT
-,TRBJ2-7,TRBV30,-,CARSLNSYEQYF,TGTGCCCGGAGCCTAAACTCCTACGAGCAGTACTTC
-,TRBJ2-3,TRBV5-1,TRBD1,CASIFPRDRELEADTQYF,TGCGCCAGCATCTTTCCGAGGGACAGGGAGTTGGAGGCAGATACGCAGTATTTT
-,TRBJ2-6,TRBV7-7,-,CASSPSPGANVLTF,TGTGCCAGCAGCCCCTCCCCTGGGGCCAACGTCCTGACTTTC
-,TRBJ2-1,TRBV7-7,-,CASSSQGNLGEQFF,TGTGCCAGCAGCTCGCAGGGGAACCTTGGTGAGCAGTTCTTC
few,TRBJ1-2,TRBV15,-,CATSRDNNGYTF,TGTGCCACCAGCAGAGATAATAATGGCTACACCTTC
-,TRBJ2-1,TRBV9,TRBD2,CASSVVPSGRSYNEQFF,TGTGCCAGCAGCGTAGTGCCTAGCGGGAGGTCCTACAATGAGCAGTTCTTC
-,TRBJ2-3,TRBV4-2,-,CASSQEVGGATDTQYF,TGTGCCAGCAGCCAAGAAGTAGGGGGGGCCACAGATACGCAGTATTTT
-,TRBJ2-2,TRBV5-1,TRBD2,CASSSGTSGITGELFF,TGCGCCAGCAGCTCAGGGACTAGCGGGATCACCGGGGAGCTGTTTTTT
-,TRBJ1-2,TRBV2,-,CASSTGSYYGYTF,TGTGCCAGCAGTACCGGGTCCTACTATGGCTACACCTTC
few,TRBJ2-1,TRBV7-8,-,CASSLKAGSYNEQFF,TGTGCCAGCAGCTTGAAAGCGGGCTCCTACAATGAGCAGTTCTTC
once,TRBJ1-4,TRBV9,TRBD1,CASSDSQGTEIEKLFF,TGTGCCAGCAGCGACTCACAGGGGACGGAAATAGAAAAACTGTTTTTT
-,TRBJ2-5,TRBV4-1,TRBD2,CASGRGDGKTQYF,TGCGCCAGCGGGCGGGGGGACGGGAAGACCCAGTACTTC
-,TRBJ2-7,TRBV4-2,-,CASSQARGRTYEQYF,TGTGCCAGCAGCCAAGCCAGGGGTAGGACCTACGAGCAGTACTTC
once,TRBJ2-1,TRBV14,TRBD2,CASSQVAGAVMNEQFF,TGTGCCAGCAGCCAAGTTGCGGGAGCAGTGATGAATGAGCAGTTCTTC
-,TRBJ2-1,TRBV5-4,TRBD2,CASSAAGAGGGNEQFF,TGTGCCAGCAGCGCCGCCGGAGCGGGAGGAGGAAATGAGCAGTTCTTC
-,TRBJ1-2,TRBV7-2,-,CASSPGLYQAYGYTF,TGTGCCAGCAGCCCCGGACTATATCAGGCCTATGGCTACACCTTC